The entry that follows covers one TCR beta chain sequence. The sample belongs to a study of blood T cell repertoires in COVID-19. Study in general: COVID-19 samples, acute and convalescent, were from the United States, Italy and Spain.

Seattle enrolled patients during active infection and tracked them longitudinally. Trimming removed 5 bases at V and 6 bases at J, with 11 bases between. The germline V gene encodes CDR1 SEHNR and CDR2 FQNEAQ (reference sequence). The CDR3 totals 12 residues. Per the study methods: Nucleated cell counts were estimated from reference gene primer amplification. Sequencing was performed with immunoSEQ multiplex PCR; in TCRdb, only in-frame clones are kept and a portion is missing. That table furnishes V, J and clone size, whereas the DNA furnished D and trimming. The table shows roughly 110,000 clones, with over 60% occurring only once.

The source material was peripheral blood. The receptor was isolated from a man older than 75 with COVID-19, enrolled during active disease. V usage is TRBV7-9 and J usage is TRBJ2-7; no clear D gene. The CDR3 nucleotides are TGTGCCAGCAGCAGCCTCGCTGGCGAGCAGTACTTC. Its protein product is CASSSLAGEQYF.